This T cell receptor beta chain was found in a study of cytomegalovirus exposure and HLA in healthy donors. In nominal health when sampled, donors likely had unrecorded immune exposures nonetheless. The CDR3 is 15 residues long. Germline V gives CDR1 SEHNR, CDR2 FQNEAQ (reference sequence). Trimming took 5 bases from V and 5 from J; bases not matched to a gene: 9. This PCR relied on a set of 60 Vbeta primers and 13 Jbeta primers. Sequencing used immunoSEQ multiplex PCR; TCRdb keeps in-frame clones, though not all of them. The sample lists around 150,000 clones, 70% to 75% occurring once. The TCR originated in a human donor in good health. The chain uses TRBV7-9 and TRBJ2-3; 8 nucleotides agree with TRBD1. Specimen: PBMCs. The CDR3 loop is CASSPRTGLGDTQYF. The CDR3 DNA is TGTGCCAGCAGCCCTCGGACAGGGCTTGGAGATACGCAGTATTTT.